Detailed here is one T cell receptor (beta chain). The J segment lost 5 bases and the V segment lost 0 bases, leaving 8 bases of the junction unmatched. Per the germline V gene, CDR1 is MNHEY and CDR2 is SVGAGI. CDR3 length: 16 residues. The entry originates in a study of blood T cell repertoires in COVID-19. Looking at the study overall: Acute and convalescent COVID-19 specimens originated in the United States, Italy and Spain.

Authors' methods: Quantification of nucleated cells was approximated via reference gene primer amplification. The protocol was immunoSEQ multiplex PCR, while the TCRdb copy is restricted to in-frame clones and leaves out a portion. V and J calls and clone size follow that table, whereas D and trimming were derived from the DNA. This sample has approximately 260,000 clones; approximately 90% occur once, and the top ten carry 6% to 9%. V usage is TRBV6-5 and J usage is TRBJ2-5, with 8 bases that match TRBD2. Material: peripheral blood. This TCR came from a man in his sixties who had recovered from COVID-19. The CDR3 DNA follows: TGTGCCAGCAGTTACTCCTCGGGGGGGGCGGCCGAGACCCAGTACTTC. Protein sequence: CASSYSSGGAAETQYF.